These 28 T cell receptor beta chains originate from one sample sequenced in a study of glioma-infiltrating T cells after dendritic cell vaccination. Profiling relied on immunoSEQ multiplex PCR, and the TCRdb table lists in-frame clones only, not all of them. The sample has about 95,000 clones, roughly 84% seen once. Sequenced material: blood, taken before dendritic cell vaccination. The receptors originated from a human donor with glioblastoma.

V is TRBV10-1 and J is TRBJ1-5; the D is unclear. The ends were cut back, 6 bases at V and 5 bases at J, with 8 bases in the middle. This CDR3 region has 12 residues. Germline CDR1 WNHNN, CDR2 SYGVQD (reference sequence). CDR3 nucleotides: TGCGCCAGCAGCACCGGGGATCAGCCCCAGCATTTT. As protein: CASSTGDQPQHF.

The chain has TRBV19 and TRBJ2-4; D may be TRBD1 (5 bases). V dropped 7 bases and J dropped 0 bases, with 10 bases sitting between them. CDR3 length: 14 amino acids. Germline CDR1 and CDR2: LNHDA and SQIVND (reference sequence). Here the CDR3 reads CASTSGAAKNIQYF. CDR3 nucleotide sequence: TGTGCCAGTACCTCTGGGGCAGCCAAAAACATTCAGTACTTC. Full variable domain (missing parts from reference TRBV19 and TRBJ2-4): DGGITQSPKYLFRKEGQNVTLSCEQNLNHDAMYWYRQDPGQGLRLIYYSQIVNDFQKGDIAEGYSVSREKKESFPLTVTSAQKNPTAFYLCASTSGAAKNIQYFGAGTRLSVL.

Worth noting for this clone: The sample holds other DNA sequences that translate to the same CDR3. The chain carries TRBV5-1 and TRBJ2-3; D may be TRBD1 (6 bases). CDR3 size: 14 residues. Germline CDR1 is SGHRS and CDR2 is YFSETQ. V dropped 4 bases and J dropped 3 bases, with 12 bases sitting between them. DNA for the CDR3: TGCGCCAGCAGCCTACAGGGTTCAACAGATACGCAGTATTTT. It yields the protein CASSLQGSTDTQYF.

V gene TRBV6-1 combines with J gene TRBJ1-4, with 9 bases aligning to TRBD1. In germline, CDR1 is MNHNS, CDR2 SASEGT. Trimming took 6 bases from V and 5 from J; bases not matched to a gene: 7. The CDR3 covers 15 residues. The CDR3 spells CASSGSGTGNEKLFF. The CDR3 DNA sequence: TGTGCCAGCAGCGGTTCCGGGACAGGGAATGAAAAACTGTTTTTT.

The J gene is TRBJ2-3, the V gene TRBV4-1; D is unresolved. The germline V gene has CDR1 MGHRA and CDR2 YSYEKL. The V gene lost 0 bases and the J gene lost 4 bases, with 17 bases spanning the gap. The CDR3 extends over 17 amino acids. CDR3 region: CASSQDRGGLGADTQYF. DNA of the CDR3: TGCGCCAGCAGCCAAGATCGAGGTGGTCTAGGTGCAGATACGCAGTATTTT.

This rearrangement joins TRBV18 to TRBJ2-2, with 7 nucleotides matching TRBD1. CDR3 length: 15 residues. Looked up from germline, CDR1 is KGHSH and CDR2 is LQKENI. J gave up 4 bases and V 2 bases, and 4 bases lay outside the gene matches. In nucleotides, the CDR3 is TGTGCCAGCTCACCAACAGGGGCTGCCACCGGGGAGCTGTTTTTT. Amino acids: CASSPTGAATGELFF.

This chain links TRBV9 with TRBJ2-2; TRBD1 agrees at 9 bases. J was trimmed by 0 bases and V by 3 bases; bases with no gene match: 18. This CDR3 contains 21 residues. Germline V gene data show CDR1 as SGDLS and CDR2 as YYNGEE. The CDR3 region is CASSATGRTGAKPTNTGELFF. CDR3 in DNA: TGTGCCAGCAGCGCCACCGGGAGGACAGGGGCCAAACCGACGAACACCGGGGAGCTGTTTTTT. The full variable domain, rest sourced from reference TRBV9 and TRBJ2-2, is DSGVTQTPKHLITATGQRVTLRCSPRSGDLSVYWYQQSLDQGLQFLIQYYNGEERAKGNILERFSAQQFPDLHSELNLSSLELGDSALYFCASSATGRTGAKPTNTGELFFGEGSRLTVL.

This chain uses TRBV5-5 with TRBJ1-2; no clear D gene. This CDR3 comprises 14 residues. The V and J ends lost 0 bases and 1 base respectively, with 7 bases between them. Per germline, CDR1 SGHKS and CDR2 YYEKEE (reference sequence). CDR3 loop: CASSLGTFNYGYTF. In nucleotides, the CDR3 is TGTGCCAGCAGCTTGGGGACTTTTAACTATGGCTACACCTTC.

V is TRBV27 and J is TRBJ1-1; 9 bases match TRBD1. Germline CDR1 and CDR2: MNHEY and SMNVEV (reference sequence). CDR3 length equals 15 residues. Trimming removed 4 bases from V and 6 bases from J; junction bases left unmatched: 9. The CDR3 loop is CASSSWGQGNAEAFF. The CDR3 DNA reads as TGTGCCAGCAGTTCCTGGGGACAGGGTAATGCTGAAGCTTTCTTT.

The V and J genes are TRBV7-6 and TRBJ2-7; 7 bases are shared with TRBD2. This CDR3 region has 15 residues. CDR1 is SGHVS and CDR2 is FNYEAQ in the germline V gene. The V segment lost 5 bases and the J segment 3 bases; nucleotides outside the gene matches: 10. CDR3 sequence (DNA): TGTGCCAGCAGCCCTGGGGGGGAGCCCTTCTACGAGCAGTACTTC. This sequence encodes CASSPGGEPFYEQYF.

V and J are TRBV6-5 and TRBJ1-2; a possible D gene is TRBD1 (5 bases). The germline V gene encodes CDR1 MNHEY and CDR2 SVGAGI. Trimming left V 2 bases short and J 8 bases short, with 18 bases between. The CDR3 runs to 15 residues. DNA for the CDR3: TGTGCCAGCAGTTACAAGCCGGGGGGGGTAGGCGGCTACACCTTC. Translation gives CASSYKPGGVGGYTF.

The genes are TRBV10-2 and TRBJ2-7, with a tentative D call TRBD2 (6 bases). Germline CDR1 and CDR2: WSHSY and SAAADI. V shed 7 bases and J shed 0 bases, with 16 bases lying between them. This CDR3 spans 15 amino acids. This CDR3 reads CASKGLATSSYEQYF. The CDR3 DNA sequence: TGCGCCAGCAAAGGATTAGCGACTAGCTCCTACGAGCAGTACTTC.

The chain links TRBV28 to TRBJ2-1, with 16 positions matching TRBD2. The V gene end was trimmed by 5 bases and the J gene end by 3 bases; junction bases not matched to a gene: 7. The CDR3 extends over 18 amino acids. Germline V gene data show CDR1 as MDHEN and CDR2 as SYDVKM. CDR3 nucleotide sequence: TGTGCCAGCAGTCGCCCGGGACTAGCGGGAGGGCGCTACAATGAGCAGTTCTTC. It encodes CASSRPGLAGGRYNEQFF.

CDR3 sequence reads: CSVGMGHTEAFF. CDR3 coding DNA: TGCAGCGTTGGAATGGGGCACACTGAAGCTTTCTTT. The V call is TRBV29-1, the J call TRBJ1-1, with D perhaps matching TRBD1 (5 bases). The CDR3 runs to 12 residues. With 4 bases removed from V and 3 bases from J, the gap between germline ends came to 9 bases. Germline V gives CDR1 SQVTM, CDR2 ANQGSEA.

The chain links TRBV7-8 to TRBJ2-5; 8 bases map to TRBD2. J was trimmed by 0 bases and V by 5 bases; bases with no gene match: 2. CDR3 size: 14 residues. CDR1 and CDR2 from the germline V gene are SGHVS and FQNEAQ. CDR3 residues: CASSPGGDQETQYF. The DNA for the CDR3 is TGTGCCAGCAGCCCCGGGGGGGACCAAGAGACCCAGTACTTC.

The CDR3 nucleotides are TGTGCAAGTCGCCCCCGGGTAACTGGGGCCAACGTCCTGACTTTC. Translating gives CASRPRVTGANVLTF. The gene calls are TRBV12-2 and TRBJ2-6; the table's TRBD2 call for D was not verified on the DNA. TRBV12-2 is an annotated pseudogene. This CDR3 comprises 15 residues.

This rearrangement joins TRBV12-1 to TRBJ1-5. TRBV12-1 is a pseudogene segment. There are 14 residues in the CDR3. This chain's CDR3 is CASSLMTGVKPQHF. CDR3 coding DNA: TGTGCCAGCAGCTTAATGACGGGGGTCAAGCCCCAGCATTTT.

This clone was seen just once. V is TRBV19 and J is TRBJ1-1; TRBD1 might be the D (5 bases). Germline assignment: CDR1 LNHDA and CDR2 SQIVND (reference sequence). V lost 3 bases, J lost 2 bases, and 13 bases lay in between. The CDR3 is made up of 15 amino acids. The CDR3 reads CASSIREGSNTEAFF. The CDR3 DNA follows: TGTGCCAGTAGTATCCGGGAGGGGAGTAACACTGAAGCTTTCTTT.

The gene calls are TRBV13 and TRBJ1-2; the D gene is possibly TRBD1 (5 bases). Per the germline V gene, CDR1 is PRHDT and CDR2 is FYEKMQ (reference sequence). Trimming cost V 0 bases and J 7 bases, with 9 bases left between them. The CDR3 contains 13 residues. The CDR3 DNA sequence: TGTGCCAGCAGCTTAGGGCAGGGAAGTGGCTACACCTTC. This translates into CASSLGQGSGYTF.

V and J are TRBV5-1 and TRBJ2-3, with D unclear. Germline loops: CDR1 SGHRS, CDR2 YFSETQ. V gave up 6 bases and J gave up 0 bases, with 14 bases separating them. This CDR3 spans 15 amino acids. Written as DNA, the CDR3 is TGCGCCAGCATCCTTGGGCCAGCTAGCACAGATACGCAGTATTTT. This gives the protein CASILGPASTDTQYF.

The rearrangement links TRBV6-5 to TRBJ1-6; 7 bases fit TRBD1. The CDR3 has 12 amino acids. Germline V gene sequence: CDR1 MNHEY, CDR2 SVGAGI. J lost 9 bases, V lost 10 bases, and 6 bases had no gene match. The CDR3 DNA sequence: TGTGCCAATACAGGGGCCAGTTCACCCCTCCACTTT. Protein sequence: CANTGASSPLHF.

This clone was observed a single time. The rearrangement uses TRBV5-1 and TRBJ2-1; no clear D. Germline CDR1 SGHRS, CDR2 YFSETQ. CDR3 length: 12 residues. V shed 3 bases and J shed 7 bases, with 8 bases lying between them. The DNA for the CDR3 is TGCGCCAGCAGCTCCTACTATAATGAGCAGTTCTTC. Protein: CASSSYYNEQFF.

The chain links TRBV7-2 to TRBJ2-7, with 7 bases identical to TRBD2. The germline V gene encodes CDR1 SGHTA and CDR2 FQGNSA. The CDR3 covers 14 residues. Germline trimming cut 4 bases from V and 5 bases from J; bases unmatched to any gene: 8. CDR3 amino acids: CASSYQLAYDEQYF. The CDR3 DNA sequence: TGTGCCAGCAGCTACCAACTAGCGTACGACGAGCAGTACTTC.

The rearrangement joins TRBV11-2 to TRBJ2-3; D perhaps matches TRBD1 (6 bases). V lost 5 bases and J 4 bases, leaving 16 bases between the germline ends. CDR3 length equals 15 residues. Germline V lookup: CDR1 SGHAT, CDR2 FQNNGV. The CDR3 nucleotides are TGTGCCAGCAGCCCTACCACAGGGTCAGCAGATACGCAGTATTTT. This gives the protein CASSPTTGSADTQYF.

The chain carries TRBV25-1 and TRBJ2-1; 9 bases map to TRBD2. This CDR3 is built from 16 residues. V trimming: 3 bases; J trimming: 6 bases; junction bases outside the gene matches: 9. Germline loops: CDR1 MGHDK, CDR2 SYGVNS. The CDR3, as DNA: TGTGCCAGCAGTGATTTTTCGGCTAGCGGGGCCAATGAGCAGTTCTTC. Amino acids: CASSDFSASGANEQFF.

The V call is TRBV30, the J call TRBJ1-1, with a tentative D call TRBD1 (6 bases). The CDR3 runs to 13 residues. CDR1 GTSNPN and CDR2 SVGIG come from the germline V gene (reference sequence). Deletions cut 1 base from V and 11 bases from J, with 17 bases between. CDR3 nucleotide sequence: TGTGCCTGGAGTGGACCCGGGGCAGGGGATGCTTTCTTT. Translation: CAWSGPGAGDAFF.

This clone was seen only a few times. V and J are TRBV5-4 and TRBJ2-7; 7 bases agree with TRBD1. The CDR3 totals 15 residues. The trim removed 0 bases at V and 0 bases at J, leaving 3 bases unmatched. Germline-derived CDR1 and CDR2 are SGHNT and YYREEE (reference sequence). The CDR3 loop is CASSLEWDSSYEQYF. CDR3 nucleotides: TGTGCCAGCAGCTTGGAATGGGACAGCTCCTACGAGCAGTACTTC. The full variable domain, with the rest looked up from reference TRBV5-4 and TRBJ2-7, is ETGVTQSPTHLIKTRGQQVTLRCSSQSGHNTVSWYQQALGQGPQFIFQYYREEENGRGNFPPRFSGLQFPNYSSELNVNALELDDSALYLCASSLEWDSSYEQYFGPGTRLTVT.

The genes are TRBV27 and TRBJ2-1; D is possibly TRBD1 (6 bases). The germline V gene has CDR1 MNHEY and CDR2 SMNVEV (reference sequence). The V end was cut by 6 bases, the J end by 7 bases, with 19 bases between. This CDR3 comprises 15 residues. This CDR3 is CASSPTGSSWNEQFF. CDR3 bases: TGTGCCAGCAGCCCCACAGGGAGTTCGTGGAATGAGCAGTTCTTC.